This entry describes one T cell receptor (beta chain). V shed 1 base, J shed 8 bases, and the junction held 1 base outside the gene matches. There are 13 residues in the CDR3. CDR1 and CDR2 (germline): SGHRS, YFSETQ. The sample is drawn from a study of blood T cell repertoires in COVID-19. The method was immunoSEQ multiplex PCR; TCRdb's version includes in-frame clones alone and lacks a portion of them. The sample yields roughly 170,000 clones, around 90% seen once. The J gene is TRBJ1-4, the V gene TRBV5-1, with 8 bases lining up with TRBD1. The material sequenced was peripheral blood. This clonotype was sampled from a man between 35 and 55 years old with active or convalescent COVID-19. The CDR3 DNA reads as TGCGCCAGCAGCTTGCAGGGGGCGGAAAAACTGTTTTTT. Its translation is CASSLQGAEKLFF.